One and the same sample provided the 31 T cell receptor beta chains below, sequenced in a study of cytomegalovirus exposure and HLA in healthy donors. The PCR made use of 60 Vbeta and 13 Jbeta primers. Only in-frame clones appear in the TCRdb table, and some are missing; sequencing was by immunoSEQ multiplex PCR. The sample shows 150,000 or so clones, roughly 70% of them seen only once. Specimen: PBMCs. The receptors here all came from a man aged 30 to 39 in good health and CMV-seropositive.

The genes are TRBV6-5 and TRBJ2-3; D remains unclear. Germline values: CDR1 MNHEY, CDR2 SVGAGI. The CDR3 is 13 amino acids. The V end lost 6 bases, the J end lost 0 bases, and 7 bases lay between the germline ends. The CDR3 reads CASSKQSTDTQYF. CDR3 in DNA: TGTGCCAGCAGCAAACAGAGCACAGATACGCAGTATTTT.

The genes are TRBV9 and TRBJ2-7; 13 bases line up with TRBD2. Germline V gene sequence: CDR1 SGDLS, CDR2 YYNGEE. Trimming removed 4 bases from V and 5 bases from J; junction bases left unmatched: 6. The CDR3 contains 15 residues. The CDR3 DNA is TGTGCCAGCAGCACCGGACTAGCGGGAGTCGACGAGCAGTACTTC. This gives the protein CASSTGLAGVDEQYF.

The CDR3: CASSGHLNTEAFF. The CDR3 nucleotides are TGTGCCAGCAGCGGACATTTGAACACTGAAGCTTTCTTT. This chain links TRBV27 with TRBJ1-1; a weak D match, TRBD1 (5 bases). The germline gives CDR1 MNHEY, CDR2 SMNVEV (reference sequence). CDR3 length equals 13 residues. V was shortened by 6 bases and J by 0 bases, with 8 bases between the two germline ends.

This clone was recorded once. DNA for the CDR3: TGTGCCAGCACATCCAGGGATGAGCAGTTCTTC. This codes for CASTSRDEQFF. V and J are TRBV7-8 and TRBJ2-1; TRBD1 might be the D (5 bases). This CDR3 spans 11 amino acids. V gave up 7 bases and J gave up 8 bases, with 9 bases separating them. CDR1 and CDR2 from the germline V gene are SGHVS and FQNEAQ.

The CDR3 nucleotides are TGTGCCAGCAGTTTAAGGTCAGGAATCCACGAGCAGTACTTC. It encodes CASSLRSGIHEQYF. V usage is TRBV28 and J usage is TRBJ2-7; unclear D gene. V was shortened by 2 bases and J by 5 bases, with 13 bases between the two germline ends. CDR3 size: 14 residues. Germline V gene lookup returns CDR1 MDHEN and CDR2 SYDVKM. Based on the CDR3 plus reference TRBV28 and TRBJ2-7, the full variable domain is DVKVTQSSRYLVKRTGEKVFLECVQDMDHENMFWYRQDPGLGLRLIYFSYDVKMKEKGDIPEGYSVSREKKERFSLILESASTNQTSMYLCASSLRSGIHEQYFGPGTRLTVT.

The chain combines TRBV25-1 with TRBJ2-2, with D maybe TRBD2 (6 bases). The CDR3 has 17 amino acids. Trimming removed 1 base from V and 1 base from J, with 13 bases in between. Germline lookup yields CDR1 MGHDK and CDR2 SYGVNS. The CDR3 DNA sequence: TGTGCCAGCAGTGAATGGAGGGCTGTAGAGAACACCGGGGAGCTGTTTTTT. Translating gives CASSEWRAVENTGELFF.

The CDR3 DNA is TGTGCCACCAGCAGAGGGACAGGCGGTTCAGGGACCCAGTACTTC. Translated: CATSRGTGGSGTQYF. The chain combines TRBV15 with TRBJ2-5, with 7 bases lining up with TRBD1. This CDR3 has 15 residues. J was trimmed by 7 bases and V by 1 base; bases with no gene match: 9. Germline CDR1 is LNHNV and CDR2 is YYDKDF (reference sequence).

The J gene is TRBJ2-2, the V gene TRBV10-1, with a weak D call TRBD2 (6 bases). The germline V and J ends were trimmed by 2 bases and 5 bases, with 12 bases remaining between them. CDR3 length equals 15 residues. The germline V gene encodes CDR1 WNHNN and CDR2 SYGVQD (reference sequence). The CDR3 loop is CASSEDRGRTGELFF. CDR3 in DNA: TGCGCCAGCAGTGAGGACCGGGGGAGAACCGGGGAGCTGTTTTTT.

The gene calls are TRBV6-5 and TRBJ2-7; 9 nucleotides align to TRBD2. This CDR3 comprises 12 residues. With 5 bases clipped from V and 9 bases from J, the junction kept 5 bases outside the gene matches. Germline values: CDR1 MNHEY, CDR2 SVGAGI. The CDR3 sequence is CASSVNSGRQYF. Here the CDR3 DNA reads TGTGCCAGCAGTGTAAATAGCGGGAGGCAGTACTTC.

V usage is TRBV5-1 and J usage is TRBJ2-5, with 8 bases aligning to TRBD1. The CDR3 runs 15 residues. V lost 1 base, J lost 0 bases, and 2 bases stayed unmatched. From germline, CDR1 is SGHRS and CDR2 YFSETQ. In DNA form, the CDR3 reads TGCGCCAGCAGCTTGACAGGGGGGAACCAAGAGACCCAGTACTTC. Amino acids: CASSLTGGNQETQYF.

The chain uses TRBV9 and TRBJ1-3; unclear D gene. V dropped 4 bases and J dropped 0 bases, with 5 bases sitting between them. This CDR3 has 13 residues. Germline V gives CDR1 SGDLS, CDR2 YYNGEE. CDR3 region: CASSSASGNTIYF. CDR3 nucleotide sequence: TGTGCCAGCAGCAGCGCCTCTGGAAACACCATATATTTT.

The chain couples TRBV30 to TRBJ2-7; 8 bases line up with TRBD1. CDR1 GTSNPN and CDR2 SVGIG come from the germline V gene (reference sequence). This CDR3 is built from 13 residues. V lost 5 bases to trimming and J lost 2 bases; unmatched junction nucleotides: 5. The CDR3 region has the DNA TGTGCCTGGGGGACAGGCTTAACCTACGAGCAGTACTTC. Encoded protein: CAWGTGLTYEQYF.

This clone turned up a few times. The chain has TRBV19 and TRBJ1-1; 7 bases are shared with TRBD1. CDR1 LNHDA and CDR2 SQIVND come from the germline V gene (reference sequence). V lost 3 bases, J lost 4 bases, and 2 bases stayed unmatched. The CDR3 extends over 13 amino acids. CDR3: CASSIQGGTEAFF. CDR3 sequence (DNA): TGTGCCAGTAGTATTCAGGGGGGCACTGAAGCTTTCTTT.

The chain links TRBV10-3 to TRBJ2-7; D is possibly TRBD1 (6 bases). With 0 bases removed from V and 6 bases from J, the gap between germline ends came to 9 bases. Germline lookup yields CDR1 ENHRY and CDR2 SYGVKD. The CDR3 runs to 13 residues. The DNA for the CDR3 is TGTGCCATCAGTGAGTCCTGGGGGCGCGAGCAGTACTTC. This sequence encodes CAISESWGREQYF.

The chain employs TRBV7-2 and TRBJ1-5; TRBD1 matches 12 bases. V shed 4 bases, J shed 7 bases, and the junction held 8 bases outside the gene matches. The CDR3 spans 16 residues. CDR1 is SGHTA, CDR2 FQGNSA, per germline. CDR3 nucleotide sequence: TGTGCCAGCAGCTCAAGGGACAGGGGGCAAGGACAGCCCCAGCATTTT. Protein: CASSSRDRGQGQPQHF.

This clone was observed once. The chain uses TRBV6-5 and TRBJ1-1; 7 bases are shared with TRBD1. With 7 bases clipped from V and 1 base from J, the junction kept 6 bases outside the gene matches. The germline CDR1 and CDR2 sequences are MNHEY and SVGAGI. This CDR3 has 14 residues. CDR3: CASTGGGANTEAFF. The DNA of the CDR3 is TGTGCCAGCACCGGAGGGGGCGCGAACACTGAAGCTTTCTTT.

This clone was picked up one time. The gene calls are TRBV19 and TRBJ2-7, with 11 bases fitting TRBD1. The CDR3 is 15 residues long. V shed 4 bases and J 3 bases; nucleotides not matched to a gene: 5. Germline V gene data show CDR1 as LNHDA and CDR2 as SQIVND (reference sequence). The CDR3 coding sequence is TGTGCCAGTAGTAGAACCGGGACAGGGGGCTACGAGCAGTACTTC. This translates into CASSRTGTGGYEQYF. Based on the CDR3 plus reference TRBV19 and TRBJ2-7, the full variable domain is DGGITQSPKYLFRKEGQNVTLSCEQNLNHDAMYWYRQDPGQGLRLIYYSQIVNDFQKGDIAEGYSVSREKKESFPLTVTSAQKNPTAFYLCASSRTGTGGYEQYFGPGTRLTVT.

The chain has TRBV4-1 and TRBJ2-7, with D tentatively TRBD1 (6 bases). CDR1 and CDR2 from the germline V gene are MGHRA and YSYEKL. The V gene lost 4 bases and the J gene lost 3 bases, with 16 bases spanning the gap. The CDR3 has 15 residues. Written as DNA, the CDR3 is TGCGCCAGCAGCCTGATACAGGGATCGATCTACGAGCAGTACTTC. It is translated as CASSLIQGSIYEQYF.

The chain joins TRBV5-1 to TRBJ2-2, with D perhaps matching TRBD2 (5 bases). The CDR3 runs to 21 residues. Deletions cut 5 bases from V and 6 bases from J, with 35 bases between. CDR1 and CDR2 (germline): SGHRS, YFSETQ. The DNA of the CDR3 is TGCGCCAGCAGGGGCCCAAGAACGGGAATGAGAAGGCCGCGTGTTCCCGGGGAGCTGTTTTTT. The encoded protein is CASRGPRTGMRRPRVPGELFF.

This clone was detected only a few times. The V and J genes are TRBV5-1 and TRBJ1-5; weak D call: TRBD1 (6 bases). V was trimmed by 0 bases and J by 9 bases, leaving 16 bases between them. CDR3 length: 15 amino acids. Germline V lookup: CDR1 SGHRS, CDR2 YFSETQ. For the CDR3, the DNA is TGCGCCAGCAGCTTGGATGGGACACCCCGGAGGCCCCAGCATTTT. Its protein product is CASSLDGTPRRPQHF.

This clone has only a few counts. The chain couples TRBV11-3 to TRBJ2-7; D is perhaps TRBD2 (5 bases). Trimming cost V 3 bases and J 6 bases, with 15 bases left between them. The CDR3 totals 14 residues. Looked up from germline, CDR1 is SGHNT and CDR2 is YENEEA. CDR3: CASSLEPTSVEQYF. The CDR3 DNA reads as TGTGCCAGCAGCTTGGAACCCACTAGTGTCGAGCAGTACTTC.

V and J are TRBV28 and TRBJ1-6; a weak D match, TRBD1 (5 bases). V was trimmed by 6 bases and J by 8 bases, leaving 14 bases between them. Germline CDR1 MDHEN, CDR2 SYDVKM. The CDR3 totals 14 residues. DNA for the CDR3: TGTGCCAGCAGCTGGGGACTGGGGGATTCACCCCTCCACTTT. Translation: CASSWGLGDSPLHF.

CDR3 residues: CATSTRQGPNTEAFF. CDR3 bases: TGTGCCACCAGCACCAGACAGGGCCCGAACACTGAAGCTTTCTTT. This sequence joins TRBV15 and TRBJ1-1; 7 positions match TRBD1. CDR3 length: 15 amino acids. The germline V gene encodes CDR1 LNHNV and CDR2 YYDKDF (reference sequence). V was pared by 4 bases and J by 1 base, with 6 bases of the junction left unmatched.

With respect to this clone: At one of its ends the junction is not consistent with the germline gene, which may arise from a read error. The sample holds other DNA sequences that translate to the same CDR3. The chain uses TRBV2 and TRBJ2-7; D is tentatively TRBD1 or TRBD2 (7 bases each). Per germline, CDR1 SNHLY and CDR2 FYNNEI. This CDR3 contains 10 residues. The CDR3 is CASRGGEQYF. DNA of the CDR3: TGTGCTAGCAGGGGGGGTGAGCAGTACTTC.

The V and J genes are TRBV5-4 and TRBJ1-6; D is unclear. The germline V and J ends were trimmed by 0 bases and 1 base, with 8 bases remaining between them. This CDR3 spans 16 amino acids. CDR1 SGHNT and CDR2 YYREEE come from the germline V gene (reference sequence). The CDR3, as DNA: TGTGCCAGCAGCTTGGGAGGGTTGTCCTATAATTCACCCCTCCACTTT. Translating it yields CASSLGGLSYNSPLHF.

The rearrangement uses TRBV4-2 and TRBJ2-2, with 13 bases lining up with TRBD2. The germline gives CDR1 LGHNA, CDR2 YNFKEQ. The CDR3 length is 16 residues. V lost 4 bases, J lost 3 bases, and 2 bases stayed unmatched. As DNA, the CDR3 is TGTGCCAGCAGCCCAGGACTAGCGGGGGACACCGGGGAGCTGTTTTTT. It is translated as CASSPGLAGDTGELFF.

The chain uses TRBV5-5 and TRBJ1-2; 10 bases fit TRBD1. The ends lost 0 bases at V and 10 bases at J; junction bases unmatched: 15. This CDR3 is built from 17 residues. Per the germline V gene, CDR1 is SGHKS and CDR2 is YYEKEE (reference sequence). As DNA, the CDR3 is TGTGCCAGCAGCTTGGGGGACAGGGGAGCTTTAGGGGGAGTCTACACCTTC. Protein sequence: CASSLGDRGALGGVYTF.

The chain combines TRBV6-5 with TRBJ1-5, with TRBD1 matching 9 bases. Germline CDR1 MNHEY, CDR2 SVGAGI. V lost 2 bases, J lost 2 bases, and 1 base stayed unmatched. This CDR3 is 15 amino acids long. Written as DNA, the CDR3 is TGTGCCAGCAGTTACGGGACAGGGCGCAATCAGCCCCAGCATTTT. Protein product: CASSYGTGRNQPQHF.

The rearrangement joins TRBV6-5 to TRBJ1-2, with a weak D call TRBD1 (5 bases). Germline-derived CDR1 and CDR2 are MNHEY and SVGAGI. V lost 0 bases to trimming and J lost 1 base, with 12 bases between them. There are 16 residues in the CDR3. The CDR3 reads CASSYSWGRDNYGYTF. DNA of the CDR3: TGTGCCAGCAGTTACTCCTGGGGCAGAGATAACTATGGCTACACCTTC.

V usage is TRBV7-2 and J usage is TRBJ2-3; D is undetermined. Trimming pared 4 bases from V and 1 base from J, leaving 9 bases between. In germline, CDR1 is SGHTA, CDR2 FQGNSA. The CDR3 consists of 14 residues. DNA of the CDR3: TGTGCCAGCAGCTCCCCTAGAGGCACAGATACGCAGTATTTT. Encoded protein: CASSSPRGTDTQYF.

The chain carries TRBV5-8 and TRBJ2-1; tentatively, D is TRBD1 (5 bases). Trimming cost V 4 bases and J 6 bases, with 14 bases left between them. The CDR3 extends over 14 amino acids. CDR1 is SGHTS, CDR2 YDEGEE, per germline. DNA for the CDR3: TGTGCCAGCAGCCATGACAGAAACCGCAATGAGCAGTTCTTC. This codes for CASSHDRNRNEQFF.